The TCR beta chain described here comes from a study of early T cells in non-severe SARS-CoV-2 infection. Looking at the study overall: Unsorted whole-blood RNA was sequenced in bulk, leaving chains unpaired.

V shed 0 bases and J shed 1 base, with 9 bases lying between them. This CDR3 contains 15 residues. Germline CDR1 is SGDLS and CDR2 is YYNGEE. Findings and limits, study-wide: There was a bias toward anti-spike CD8 responses in VDJdb matching, which missed private and CD4 specificities.

In the library, individual cDNA molecules carried attached unique molecular identifiers. TCRdb analysed the 5' RACE reads with MiXCR anew, one entry per CDR3 protein. The sample shows roughly 110,000 distinct CDR3 sequences, over 8.5% of them seen only once. Concerning this clonotype: Its matching antigen is unknown. A much more abundant neighbour one base away suggests this may be a read error.

The sequence was collected from an adult who was a healthcare worker with PCR-confirmed SARS-CoV-2 infection or an uninfected control (not recorded which). The sample taken for sequencing was whole blood. The gene calls are TRBV9 and TRBJ2-3; D remains unclear. The CDR3 DNA sequence: TGTGCCAGCAGCGTAGTTCCCCGGGGCACAGATACGCAGTATTTT. Residues: CASSVVPRGTDTQYF.